Shown below are 4 T cell receptor beta chains from a single sample sequenced in a study of OX40 agonist ivuxolimab in advanced cancers. This table comes from immunoSEQ multiplex PCR, and its TCRdb copy is limited to in-frame clones, with some not included. The table has approximately 74,000 clones, 80% to 95% seen once. This specimen was CD4+ or CD8+ T cells sorted from blood, taken in a trial of the OX40 agonist ivuxolimab. These receptors were obtained from an adult with an advanced solid tumor such as melanoma, head and neck, liver or kidney cancer.

The CDR3 DNA is TGTGCCACCAGCAGAGCACGATCCACAGATACGCAGTATTTT. It yields the protein CATSRARSTDTQYF. The chain links TRBV15 to TRBJ2-3; the D is unclear. V was cut by 1 base and J by 2 bases, with 7 bases left in between. CDR3 length: 14 residues. CDR1 and CDR2 from the germline V gene are LNHNV and YYDKDF (reference sequence).

DNA of the CDR3: TGTGCCAGTAGTAACAGGGGAGGGGCAGATACGCAGTATTTT. This encodes CASSNRGGADTQYF. The chain is built from TRBV19 and TRBJ2-3, with D perhaps assigned TRBD1 or TRBD2 (7 bases each). Germline V gene sequence: CDR1 LNHDA, CDR2 SQIVND (reference sequence). The CDR3 is 14 residues long. Trimming pared 4 bases from V and 4 bases from J, leaving 12 bases between.

This chain joins TRBV25-1 and TRBJ2-7, with 12 bases lining up with TRBD1. From germline, CDR1 is MGHDK and CDR2 SYGVNS. Losses at the gene ends were 2 bases for V and 4 bases for J; bases not matched to a gene: 6. The CDR3 loop spans 16 amino acids. The CDR3 loop reads CASSETGQGAVYEQYF. The CDR3 DNA reads TGTGCCAGCAGTGAAACGGGACAGGGGGCCGTATACGAGCAGTACTTC.

The rearrangement uses TRBV7-2 and TRBJ2-1, with 9 positions matching TRBD2. The CDR3 sequence is 16 residues long. CDR1 SGHTA and CDR2 FQGNSA come from the germline V gene. With V trimmed by 8 bases and J by 2 bases, 10 bases remained unmatched. In DNA, the CDR3 is TGTGCCAGCCAAGGCGGCGGGAGGGCCCCCTACAATGAGCAGTTCTTC. Its protein product is CASQGGGRAPYNEQFF.